This T cell receptor (beta chain) was captured in a study of CD8+CD57+ T cells in acquired aplastic anemia. The CDR3 consists of 14 residues. Deletions cut 7 bases from V and 8 bases from J, with 22 bases between. Germline V gives CDR1 DFQATT, CDR2 SNEGSKA (reference sequence). Whoever was chosen for sequencing had shown CD8+CD57+ cell expansion by flow cytometry. TCR beta VDJ and CDR3 were profiled, and genomic DNA was the template. Each CDR3 protein is one row after TCRdb ran MiXCR on the reads. The top ten hold roughly two thirds of the sample, which has some 92,000 distinct CDR3 sequences, around two thirds seen once. This clonotype was recorded many times.

Sequenced material: sorted CD4+, CD8+, or CD8+CD57+ T cells (not recorded which) from PBMCs. This chain uses TRBV20-1 with TRBJ2-3, with a tentative D call TRBD2 (5 bases). The receptor's source is a human donor with aplastic anemia. The CDR3 is CSGRSNWKGGTQYF. In DNA form, the CDR3 reads TGCAGTGGGAGATCGAACTGGAAAGGAGGTACGCAGTATTTT.